The entry that follows covers one T cell receptor beta chain sequence. Its antigen is unidentified. This sample is drawn from a study of blood T cells in healthy people across ages. The study's findings and limits: CMV infection status of these donors was not known.

A sample-barcoded 5' primer and a J-beta primer mix were used in a second PCR of about 7 to 12 cycles. TCRdb processed the 5' RACE reads anew with MiXCR; each CDR3 protein has one entry. The sample yields about 640,000 distinct CDR3 sequences, 58% seen once. CDR3 length: 14 residues. With 3 bases removed from V and 2 bases from J, the gap between germline ends came to 5 bases. The germline gives CDR1 SGHVS, CDR2 FNYEAQ. The rearrangement links TRBV7-6 to TRBJ2-6; D not resolved. The TCR originated in a man in his 60s in good health. The specimen sequenced was blood. The CDR3 nucleotides are TGTGCCAGCAGCTTCTATACTGGGGCCAACGTCCTGACTTTC. It specifies CASSFYTGANVLTF.